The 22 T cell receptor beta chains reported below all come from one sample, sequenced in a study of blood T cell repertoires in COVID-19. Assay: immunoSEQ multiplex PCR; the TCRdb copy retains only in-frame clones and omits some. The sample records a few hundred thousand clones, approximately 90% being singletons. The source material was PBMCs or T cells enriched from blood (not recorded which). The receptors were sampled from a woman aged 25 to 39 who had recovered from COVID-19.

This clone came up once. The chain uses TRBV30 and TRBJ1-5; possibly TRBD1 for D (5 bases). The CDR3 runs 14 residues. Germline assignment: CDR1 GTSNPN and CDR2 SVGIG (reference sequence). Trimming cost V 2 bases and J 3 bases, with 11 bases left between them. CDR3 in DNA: TGTGCCTGGAGTCTGGAGGGACCCAATCAGCCCCAGCATTTT. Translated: CAWSLEGPNQPQHF.

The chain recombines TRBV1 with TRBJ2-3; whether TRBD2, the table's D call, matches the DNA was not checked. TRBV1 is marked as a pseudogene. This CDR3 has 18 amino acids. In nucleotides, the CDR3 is TGCACCAGCAGCCATCAGTCTAGCGGGGGTTCTAGCACAGATACGCAGTATTTT. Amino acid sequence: CTSSHQSSGGSSTDTQYF.

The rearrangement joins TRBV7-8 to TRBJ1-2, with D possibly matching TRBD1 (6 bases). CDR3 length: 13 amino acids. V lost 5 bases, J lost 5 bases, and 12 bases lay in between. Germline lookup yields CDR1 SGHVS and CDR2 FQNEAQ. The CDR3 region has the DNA TGTGCCAGCAGCACAGGGTCAGAGTATGGCTACACCTTC. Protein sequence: CASSTGSEYGYTF.

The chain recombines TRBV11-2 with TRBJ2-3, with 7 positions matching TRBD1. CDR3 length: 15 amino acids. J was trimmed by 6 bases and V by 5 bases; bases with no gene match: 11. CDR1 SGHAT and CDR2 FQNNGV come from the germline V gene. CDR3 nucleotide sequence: TGTGCCAGCAGCGCCCACACAGGGGTCGGGGATACGCAGTATTTT. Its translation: CASSAHTGVGDTQYF. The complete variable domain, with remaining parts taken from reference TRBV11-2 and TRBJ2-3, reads EAGVAQSPRYKIIEKRQSVAFWCNPISGHATLYWYQQILGQGPKLLIQFQNNGVVDDSQLPKDRFSAERLKGVDSTLKIQPAKLEDSAVYLCASSAHTGVGDTQYFGPGTRLTVL.

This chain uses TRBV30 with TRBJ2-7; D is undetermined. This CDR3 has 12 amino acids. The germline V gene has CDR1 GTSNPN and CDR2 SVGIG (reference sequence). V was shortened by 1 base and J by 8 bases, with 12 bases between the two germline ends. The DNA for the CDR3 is TGTGCCTGGAGTGCCCGCTCGGAGAAGCAGTACTTC. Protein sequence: CAWSARSEKQYF.

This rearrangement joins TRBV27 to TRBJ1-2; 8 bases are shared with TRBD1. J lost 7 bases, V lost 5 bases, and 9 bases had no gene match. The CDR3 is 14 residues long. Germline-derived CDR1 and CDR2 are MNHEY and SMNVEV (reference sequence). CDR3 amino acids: CASSPLQGVAGYTF. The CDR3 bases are TGTGCCAGCAGTCCACTACAGGGGGTCGCTGGCTACACCTTC.

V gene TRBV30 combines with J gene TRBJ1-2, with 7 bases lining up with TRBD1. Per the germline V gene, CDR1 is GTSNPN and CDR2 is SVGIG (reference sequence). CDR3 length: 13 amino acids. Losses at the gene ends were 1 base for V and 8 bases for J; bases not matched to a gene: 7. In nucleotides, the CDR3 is TGTGCCTGGAGTGAGATCCAGACAGGGGGCTACACCTTC. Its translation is CAWSEIQTGGYTF.

CDR3 in amino acids: CATSDPASGVQETQYF. The CDR3 DNA follows: TGTGCCACCAGTGATCCGGCCAGCGGGGTACAAGAGACCCAGTACTTC. The V gene is TRBV24-1, the J gene TRBJ2-5, with TRBD2 matching 7 bases. The CDR3 sequence is 16 residues long. J lost 2 bases, V lost 3 bases, and 8 bases had no gene match. The V gene's germline CDR1 is KGHDR and CDR2 SFDVKD.

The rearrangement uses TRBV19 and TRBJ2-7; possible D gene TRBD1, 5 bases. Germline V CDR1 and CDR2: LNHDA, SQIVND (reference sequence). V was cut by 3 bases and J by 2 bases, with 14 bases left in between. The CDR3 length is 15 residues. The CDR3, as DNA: TGTGCCAGTAGTATCATAGGGGATCAAACCTACGAGCAGTACTTC. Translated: CASSIIGDQTYEQYF. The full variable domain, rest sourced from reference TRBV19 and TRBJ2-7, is DGGITQSPKYLFRKEGQNVTLSCEQNLNHDAMYWYRQDPGQGLRLIYYSQIVNDFQKGDIAEGYSVSREKKESFPLTVTSAQKNPTAFYLCASSIIGDQTYEQYFGPGTRLTVT.

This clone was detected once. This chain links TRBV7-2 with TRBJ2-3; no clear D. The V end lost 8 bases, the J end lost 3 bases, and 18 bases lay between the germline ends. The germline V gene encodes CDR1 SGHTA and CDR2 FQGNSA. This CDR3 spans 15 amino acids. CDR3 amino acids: CASGKNPVATDTQYF. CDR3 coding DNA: TGTGCCAGCGGCAAGAACCCAGTTGCTACAGATACGCAGTATTTT.

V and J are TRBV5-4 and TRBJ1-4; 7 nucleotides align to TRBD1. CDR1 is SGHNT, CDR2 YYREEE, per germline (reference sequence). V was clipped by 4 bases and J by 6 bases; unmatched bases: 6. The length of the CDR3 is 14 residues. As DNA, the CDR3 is TGTGCCAGCAGCCACAGGGGAGAGGATGAAAAACTGTTTTTT. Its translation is CASSHRGEDEKLFF.

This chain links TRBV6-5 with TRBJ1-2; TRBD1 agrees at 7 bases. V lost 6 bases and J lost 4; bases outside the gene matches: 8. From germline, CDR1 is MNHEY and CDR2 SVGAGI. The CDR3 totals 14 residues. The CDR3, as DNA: TGTGCCAGCAGCGAGGGACAGACTTCCTATGGCTACACCTTC. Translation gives CASSEGQTSYGYTF.

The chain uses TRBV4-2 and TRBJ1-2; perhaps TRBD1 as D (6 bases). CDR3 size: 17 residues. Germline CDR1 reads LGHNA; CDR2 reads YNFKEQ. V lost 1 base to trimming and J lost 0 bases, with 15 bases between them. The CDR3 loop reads CASSQGGGGATNYGYTF. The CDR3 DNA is TGTGCCAGCAGCCAAGGGGGGGGCGGAGCAACTAACTATGGCTACACCTTC.

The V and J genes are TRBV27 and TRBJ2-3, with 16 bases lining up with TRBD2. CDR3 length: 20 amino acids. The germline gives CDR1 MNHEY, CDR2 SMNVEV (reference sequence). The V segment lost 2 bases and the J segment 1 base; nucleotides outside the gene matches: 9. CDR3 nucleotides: TGTGCCAGCAGTTTAGGGACTAGCGGGGGGGGATTCCTTGGCACAGATACGCAGTATTTT. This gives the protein CASSLGTSGGGFLGTDTQYF.

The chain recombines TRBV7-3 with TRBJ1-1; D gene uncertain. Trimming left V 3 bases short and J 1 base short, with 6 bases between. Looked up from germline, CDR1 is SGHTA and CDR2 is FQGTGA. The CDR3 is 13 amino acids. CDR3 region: CASSFGGNTEAFF. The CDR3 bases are TGTGCCAGCAGCTTCGGCGGGAACACTGAAGCTTTCTTT.

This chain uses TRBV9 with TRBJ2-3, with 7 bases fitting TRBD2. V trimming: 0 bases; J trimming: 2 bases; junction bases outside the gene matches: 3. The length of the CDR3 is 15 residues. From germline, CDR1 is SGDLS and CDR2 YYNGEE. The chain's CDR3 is CASSVGEGTTDTQYF. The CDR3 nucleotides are TGTGCCAGCAGCGTAGGGGAGGGGACCACAGATACGCAGTATTTT.

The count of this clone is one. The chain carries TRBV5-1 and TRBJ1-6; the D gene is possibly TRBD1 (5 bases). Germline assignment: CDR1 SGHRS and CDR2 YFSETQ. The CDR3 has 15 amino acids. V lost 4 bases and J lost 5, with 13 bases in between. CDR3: CASSAVTGDNSPLHF. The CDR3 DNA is TGCGCCAGCAGCGCGGTTACAGGAGATAATTCACCCCTCCACTTT.

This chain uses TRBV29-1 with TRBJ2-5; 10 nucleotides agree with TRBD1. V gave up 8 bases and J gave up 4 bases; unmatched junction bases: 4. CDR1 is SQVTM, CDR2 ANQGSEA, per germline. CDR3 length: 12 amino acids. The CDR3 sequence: CSFGTGVETQYF. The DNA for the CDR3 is TGCAGCTTCGGGACAGGGGTAGAGACCCAGTACTTC. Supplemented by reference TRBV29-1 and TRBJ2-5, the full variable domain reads SAVISQKPSRDICQRGTSLTIQCQVDSQVTMMFWYRQQPGQSLTLIATANQGSEATYESGFVIDKFPISRPNLTFSTLTVSNMSPEDSSIYLCSFGTGVETQYFGPGTRLLVL.

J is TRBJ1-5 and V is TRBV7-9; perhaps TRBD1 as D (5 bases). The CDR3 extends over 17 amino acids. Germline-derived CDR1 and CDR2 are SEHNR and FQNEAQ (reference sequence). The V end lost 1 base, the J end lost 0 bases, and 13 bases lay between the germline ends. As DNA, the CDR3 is TGTGCCAGCAGCTTAGTGGCGGGGCCGCTTAGCAATCAGCCCCAGCATTTT. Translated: CASSLVAGPLSNQPQHF.

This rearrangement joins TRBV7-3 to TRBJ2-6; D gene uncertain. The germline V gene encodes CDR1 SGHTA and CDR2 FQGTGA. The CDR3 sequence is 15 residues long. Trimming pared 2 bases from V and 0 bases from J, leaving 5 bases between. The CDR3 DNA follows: TGTGCCAGCAGCTTATCCCACTCTGGGGCCAACGTCCTGACTTTC. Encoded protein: CASSLSHSGANVLTF.

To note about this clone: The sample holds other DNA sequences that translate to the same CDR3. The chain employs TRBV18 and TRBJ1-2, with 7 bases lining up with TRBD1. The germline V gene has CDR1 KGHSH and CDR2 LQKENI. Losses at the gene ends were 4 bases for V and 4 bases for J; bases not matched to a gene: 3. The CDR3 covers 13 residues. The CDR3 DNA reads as TGTGCCAGCTCACGTTGGGACAGCTATGGCTACACCTTC. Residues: CASSRWDSYGYTF.

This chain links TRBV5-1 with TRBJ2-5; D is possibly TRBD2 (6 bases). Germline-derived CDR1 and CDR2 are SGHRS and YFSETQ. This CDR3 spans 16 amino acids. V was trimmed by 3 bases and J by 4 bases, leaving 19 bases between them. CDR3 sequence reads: CASSSFSVGEVETQYF. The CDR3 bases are TGCGCCAGCAGCTCCTTCAGCGTGGGGGAGGTAGAGACCCAGTACTTC.